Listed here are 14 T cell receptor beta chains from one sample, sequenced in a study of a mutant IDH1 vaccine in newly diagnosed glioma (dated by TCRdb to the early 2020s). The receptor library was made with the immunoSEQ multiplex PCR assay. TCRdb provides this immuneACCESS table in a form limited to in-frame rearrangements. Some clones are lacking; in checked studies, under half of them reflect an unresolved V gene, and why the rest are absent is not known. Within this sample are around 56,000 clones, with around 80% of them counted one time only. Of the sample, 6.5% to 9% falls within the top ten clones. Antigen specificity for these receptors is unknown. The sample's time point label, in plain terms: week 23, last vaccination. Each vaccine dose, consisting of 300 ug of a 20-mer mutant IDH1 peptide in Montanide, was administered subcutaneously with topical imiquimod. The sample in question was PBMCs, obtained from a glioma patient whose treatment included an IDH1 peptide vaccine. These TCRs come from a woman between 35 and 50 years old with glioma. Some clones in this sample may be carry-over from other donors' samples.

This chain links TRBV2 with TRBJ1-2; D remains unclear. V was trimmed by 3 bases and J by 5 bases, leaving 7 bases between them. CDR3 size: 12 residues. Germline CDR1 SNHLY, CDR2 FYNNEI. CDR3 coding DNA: TGTGCCAGCAGTGAGACAACTTATGGCTACACCTTC. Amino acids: CASSETTYGYTF. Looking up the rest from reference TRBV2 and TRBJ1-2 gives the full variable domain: EPEVTQTPSHQVTQMGQEVILRCVPISNHLYFYWYRQILGQKVEFLVSFYNNEISEKSEIFDDQFSVERPDGSNFTLKIRSTKLEDSAMYFCASSETTYGYTFGSGTRLTVV.

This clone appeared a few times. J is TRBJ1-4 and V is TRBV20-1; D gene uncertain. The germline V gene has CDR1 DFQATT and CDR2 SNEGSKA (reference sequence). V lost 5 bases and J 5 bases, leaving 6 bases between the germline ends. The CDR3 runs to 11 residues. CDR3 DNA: TGCAGTGCTCAAAACAATGAAAAACTGTTTTTT. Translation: CSAQNNEKLFF.

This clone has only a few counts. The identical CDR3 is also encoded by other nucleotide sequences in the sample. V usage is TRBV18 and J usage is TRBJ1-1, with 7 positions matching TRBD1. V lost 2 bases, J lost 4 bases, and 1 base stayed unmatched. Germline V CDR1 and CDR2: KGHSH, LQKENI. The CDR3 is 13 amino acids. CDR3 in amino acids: CASSPAGGTEAFF. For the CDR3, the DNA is TGTGCCAGCTCACCAGCAGGGGGCACTGAAGCTTTCTTT.

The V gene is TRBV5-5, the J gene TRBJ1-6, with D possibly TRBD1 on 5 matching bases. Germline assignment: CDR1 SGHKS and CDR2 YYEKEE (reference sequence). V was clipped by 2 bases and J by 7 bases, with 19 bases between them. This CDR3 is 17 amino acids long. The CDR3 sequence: CASSFNFGGAENSPLHF. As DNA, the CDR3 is TGTGCCAGCAGCTTTAACTTTGGTGGGGCAGAGAATTCACCCCTCCACTTT.

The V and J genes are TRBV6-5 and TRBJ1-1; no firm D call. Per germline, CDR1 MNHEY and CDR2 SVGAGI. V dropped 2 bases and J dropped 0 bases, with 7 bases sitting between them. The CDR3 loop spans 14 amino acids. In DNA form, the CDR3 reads TGTGCCAGCAGTTACGAGGCGGTGAACACTGAAGCTTTCTTT. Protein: CASSYEAVNTEAFF.

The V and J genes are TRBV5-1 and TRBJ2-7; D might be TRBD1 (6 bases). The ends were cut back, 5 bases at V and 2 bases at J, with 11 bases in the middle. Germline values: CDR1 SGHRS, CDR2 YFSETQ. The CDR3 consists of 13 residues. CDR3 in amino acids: CASRKGVAYEQYF. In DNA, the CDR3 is TGCGCCAGCAGGAAGGGGGTGGCCTACGAGCAGTACTTC.

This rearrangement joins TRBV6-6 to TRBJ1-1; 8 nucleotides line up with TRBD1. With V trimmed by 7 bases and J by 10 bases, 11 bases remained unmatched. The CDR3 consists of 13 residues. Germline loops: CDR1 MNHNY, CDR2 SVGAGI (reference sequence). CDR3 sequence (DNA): TGTGCCAGCATCGGAACAGGGGGGGTTGTAGCTTTCTTT. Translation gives CASIGTGGVVAFF.

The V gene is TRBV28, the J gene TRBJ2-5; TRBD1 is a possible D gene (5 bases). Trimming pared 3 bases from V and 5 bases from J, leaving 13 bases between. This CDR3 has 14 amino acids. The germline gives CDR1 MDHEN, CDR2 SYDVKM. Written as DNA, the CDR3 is TGTGCCAGCAGTTTGGGCCAGGGATGGGAGACCCAGTACTTC. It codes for CASSLGQGWETQYF.

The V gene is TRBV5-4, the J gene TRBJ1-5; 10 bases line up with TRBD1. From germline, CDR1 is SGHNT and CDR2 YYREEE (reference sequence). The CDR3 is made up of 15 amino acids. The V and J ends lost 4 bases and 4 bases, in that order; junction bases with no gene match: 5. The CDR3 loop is CASSKGQGGNQPQHF. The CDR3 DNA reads TGTGCCAGCAGCAAAGGACAGGGGGGGAATCAGCCCCAGCATTTT. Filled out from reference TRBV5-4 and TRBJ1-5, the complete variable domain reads ETGVTQSPTHLIKTRGQQVTLRCSSQSGHNTVSWYQQALGQGPQFIFQYYREEENGRGNFPPRFSGLQFPNYSSELNVNALELDDSALYLCASSKGQGGNQPQHFGDGTRLSIL.

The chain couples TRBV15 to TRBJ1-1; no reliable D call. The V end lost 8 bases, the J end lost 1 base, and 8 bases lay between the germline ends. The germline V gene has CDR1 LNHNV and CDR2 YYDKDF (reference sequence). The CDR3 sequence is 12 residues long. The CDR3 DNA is TGTGCCACCGCAGTTGGGAACACTGAAGCTTTCTTT. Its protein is CATAVGNTEAFF.

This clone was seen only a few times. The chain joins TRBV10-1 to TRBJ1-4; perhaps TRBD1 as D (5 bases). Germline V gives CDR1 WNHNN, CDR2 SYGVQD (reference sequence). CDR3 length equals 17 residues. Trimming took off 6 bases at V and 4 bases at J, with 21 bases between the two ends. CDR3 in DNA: TGCGCCAGCAGCGAGGGGAAGTTCTCCTTATTTAATGAAAAACTGTTTTTT. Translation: CASSEGKFSLFNEKLFF.

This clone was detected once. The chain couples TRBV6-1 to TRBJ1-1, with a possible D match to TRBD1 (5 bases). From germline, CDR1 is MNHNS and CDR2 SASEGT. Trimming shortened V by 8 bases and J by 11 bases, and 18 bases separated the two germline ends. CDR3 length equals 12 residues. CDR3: CASPAEGLKAFF. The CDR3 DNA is TGTGCCAGCCCGGCGGAGGGGTTAAAGGCTTTCTTT.

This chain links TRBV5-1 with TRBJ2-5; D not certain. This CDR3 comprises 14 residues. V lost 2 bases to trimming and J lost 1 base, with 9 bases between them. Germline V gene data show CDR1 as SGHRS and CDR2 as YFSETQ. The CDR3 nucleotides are TGCGCCAGCAGCTTCGGTAATAGCCAAGAGACCCAGTACTTC. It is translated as CASSFGNSQETQYF.

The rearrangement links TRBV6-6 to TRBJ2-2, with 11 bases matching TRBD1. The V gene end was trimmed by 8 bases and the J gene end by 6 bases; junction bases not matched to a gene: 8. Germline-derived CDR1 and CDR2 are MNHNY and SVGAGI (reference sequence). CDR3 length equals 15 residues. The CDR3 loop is CASGTGTGGSGELFF. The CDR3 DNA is TGTGCCAGCGGGACCGGGACAGGGGGTTCCGGGGAGCTGTTTTTT.